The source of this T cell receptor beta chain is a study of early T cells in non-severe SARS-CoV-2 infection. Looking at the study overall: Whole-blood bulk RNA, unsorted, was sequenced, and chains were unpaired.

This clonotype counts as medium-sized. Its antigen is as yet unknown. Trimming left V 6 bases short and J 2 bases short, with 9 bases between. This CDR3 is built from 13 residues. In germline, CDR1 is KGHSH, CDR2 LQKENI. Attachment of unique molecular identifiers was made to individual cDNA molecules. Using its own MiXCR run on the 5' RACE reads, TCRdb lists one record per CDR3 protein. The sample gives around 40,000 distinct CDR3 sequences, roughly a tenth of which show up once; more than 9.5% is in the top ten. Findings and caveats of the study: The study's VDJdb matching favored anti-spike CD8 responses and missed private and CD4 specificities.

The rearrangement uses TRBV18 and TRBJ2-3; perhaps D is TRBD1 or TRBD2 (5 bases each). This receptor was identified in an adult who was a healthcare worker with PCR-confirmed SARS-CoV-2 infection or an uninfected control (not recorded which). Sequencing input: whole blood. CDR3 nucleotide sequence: TGTGCCAGCTCCACCGGGGCCACAGATACGCAGTATTTT. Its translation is CASSTGATDTQYF. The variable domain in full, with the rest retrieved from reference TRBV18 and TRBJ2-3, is NAGVMQNPRHLVRRRGQEARLRCSPMKGHSHVYWYRQLPEEGLKFMVYLQKENIIDESGMPKERFSAEFPKEGPSILRIQQVVRGDSAAYFCASSTGATDTQYFGPGTRLTVL.